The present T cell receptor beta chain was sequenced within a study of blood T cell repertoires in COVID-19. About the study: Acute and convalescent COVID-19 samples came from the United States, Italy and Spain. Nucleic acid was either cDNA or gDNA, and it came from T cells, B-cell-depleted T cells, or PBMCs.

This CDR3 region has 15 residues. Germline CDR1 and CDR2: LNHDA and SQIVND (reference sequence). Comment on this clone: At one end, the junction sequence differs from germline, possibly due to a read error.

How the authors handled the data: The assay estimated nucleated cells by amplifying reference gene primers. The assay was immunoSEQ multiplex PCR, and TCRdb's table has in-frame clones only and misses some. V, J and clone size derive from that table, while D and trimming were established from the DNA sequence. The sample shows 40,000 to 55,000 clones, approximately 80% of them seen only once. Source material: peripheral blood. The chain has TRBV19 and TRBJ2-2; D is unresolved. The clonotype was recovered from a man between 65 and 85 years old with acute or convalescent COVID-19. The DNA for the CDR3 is TGTGCCAGTAATATACGGTACTCGAACACCGGGGAGCTGTTTTTT. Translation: CASNIRYSNTGELFF.